These 19 T cell receptor beta chains were all obtained from the same sample, sequenced in a study of cytomegalovirus exposure and HLA in healthy donors. Assay: immunoSEQ multiplex PCR; the TCRdb copy retains only in-frame clones and omits some. The data contain 180,000 or so clones, around nine tenths of them seen just once; the ten biggest clones take up less than 3%. Sequenced input: PBMCs. These receptors were collected from a man younger than 35 in good health and CMV-seropositive.

This chain uses TRBV7-2 with TRBJ2-6, with D unresolved. Trimming left V 4 bases short and J 4 bases short, with 8 bases between. This CDR3 has 14 amino acids. Germline V gene sequence: CDR1 SGHTA, CDR2 FQGNSA. CDR3 in DNA: TGTGCCAGCAGCTCTCTAGTGGGGGCCAACGTCCTGACTTTC. This gives the protein CASSSLVGANVLTF.

CDR3 sequence reads: CASSQVGQGDYQPQHF. The CDR3 DNA follows: TGCGCCAGCAGCCAGGTCGGACAGGGTGATTATCAGCCCCAGCATTTT. The chain recombines TRBV4-1 with TRBJ1-5, with TRBD1 matching 8 bases. V trimming: 3 bases; J trimming: 5 bases; junction bases outside the gene matches: 9. The CDR3 sequence is 16 residues long. The germline CDR1 and CDR2 sequences are MGHRA and YSYEKL.

The chain joins TRBV19 to TRBJ2-1; 8 bases line up with TRBD2. The J segment lost 3 bases and the V segment lost 5 bases, leaving 6 bases of the junction unmatched. Germline V gene data show CDR1 as LNHDA and CDR2 as SQIVND (reference sequence). The CDR3 runs to 15 residues. CDR3 DNA: TGTGCCAGTAGTGGGGGGGGACTAGTCTACAATGAGCAGTTCTTC. This gives the protein CASSGGGLVYNEQFF.

This chain connects TRBV9 to TRBJ2-5; D is perhaps TRBD2 (6 bases). Per the germline V gene, CDR1 is SGDLS and CDR2 is YYNGEE. This CDR3 region has 17 residues. The V end was cut by 4 bases, the J end by 5 bases, with 24 bases between. This chain's CDR3 is CASSTRAGPGLRETQYF. The DNA of the CDR3 is TGTGCCAGCAGCACCCGTGCGGGGCCGGGACTTCGGGAGACCCAGTACTTC.

The genes are TRBV29-1 and TRBJ2-7; D might be TRBD2 (7 bases). Per the germline V gene, CDR1 is SQVTM and CDR2 is ANQGSEA. The CDR3 consists of 13 residues. The V gene lost 6 bases and the J gene lost 1 base, with 13 bases spanning the gap. The CDR3 region is CSVEGGLSYEQYF. CDR3 sequence (DNA): TGCAGCGTGGAGGGGGGGCTTTCCTACGAGCAGTACTTC.

J is TRBJ2-1 and V is TRBV11-3; 7 bases align to TRBD1. V shed 5 bases, J shed 9 bases, and the junction held 13 bases outside the gene matches. Germline CDR1 and CDR2: SGHNT and YENEEA. The CDR3 runs 15 residues. CDR3 residues: CASSLRQGGSGEQFF. As DNA, the CDR3 is TGTGCCAGCAGCCTCAGACAGGGCGGATCGGGTGAGCAGTTCTTC.

The chain couples TRBV28 to TRBJ2-1; 9 positions match TRBD1. With 5 bases clipped from V and 5 bases from J, the junction kept 7 bases outside the gene matches. Germline V gene data show CDR1 as MDHEN and CDR2 as SYDVKM. The length of the CDR3 is 15 residues. This chain's CDR3 is CASSIQGAGDNEQFF. The CDR3 DNA reads as TGTGCCAGCAGTATACAGGGGGCCGGGGACAATGAGCAGTTCTTC.

The V gene is TRBV19, the J gene TRBJ2-7, with 8 bases identical to TRBD1. Germline V gene lookup returns CDR1 LNHDA and CDR2 SQIVND (reference sequence). The junction had 9 bases not matched to a gene; V was cut back by 7 bases and J by 4 bases. The CDR3 runs 14 residues. CDR3 sequence (DNA): TGTGCCAGTAAGGGGGACAGGTGGAGTTACGAGCAGTACTTC. Its protein is CASKGDRWSYEQYF.

This clone is termed medium-sized. This chain uses TRBV5-1 with TRBJ2-7; the match to TRBD2 covers 11 bases. V shed 7 bases, J shed 6 bases, and the junction held 15 bases outside the gene matches. CDR1 is SGHRS and CDR2 is YFSETQ in the germline V gene. This CDR3 is 16 amino acids long. The CDR3 spells CASSPSGGTSLGEQYF. In DNA, the CDR3 is TGCGCCAGCTCTCCTAGCGGGGGGACCTCCTTGGGCGAGCAGTACTTC. Based on the CDR3 plus reference TRBV5-1 and TRBJ2-7, the full variable domain is KAGVTQTPRYLIKTRGQQVTLSCSPISGHRSVSWYQQTPGQGLQFLFEYFSETQRNKGNFPGRFSGRQFSNSRSEMNVSTLELGDSALYLCASSPSGGTSLGEQYFGPGTRLTVT.

The gene calls are TRBV19 and TRBJ2-3; 7 bases map to TRBD1. CDR1 is LNHDA and CDR2 is SQIVND in the germline V gene (reference sequence). This CDR3 spans 16 amino acids. The V gene end was trimmed by 5 bases and the J gene end by 2 bases; junction bases not matched to a gene: 10. The CDR3 protein is CASSYGLGQITDTQYF. The CDR3 DNA is TGTGCCAGTAGTTACGGACTGGGACAGATCACAGATACGCAGTATTTT.

J is TRBJ1-5 and V is TRBV15; tentatively, D is TRBD1 (6 bases). This CDR3 is 13 amino acids long. Germline assignment: CDR1 LNHNV and CDR2 YYDKDF (reference sequence). V was cut by 3 bases and J by 5 bases, with 8 bases left in between. The CDR3 coding sequence is TGTGCCACCAGCAGGGACAGTTATCAGCCCCAGCATTTT. Translating gives CATSRDSYQPQHF.

The chain carries TRBV6-5 and TRBJ1-4, with TRBD1 matching over 9 bases. V lost 4 bases to trimming and J lost 7 bases; unmatched junction nucleotides: 7. The CDR3 sequence is 15 residues long. Germline CDR1 is MNHEY and CDR2 is SVGAGI. CDR3 in amino acids: CASSFGQGRGEKLFF. DNA of the CDR3: TGTGCCAGCAGTTTCGGACAGGGGAGGGGTGAAAAACTGTTTTTT.

J is TRBJ2-3 and V is TRBV15; a weak D match, TRBD2 (6 bases). The CDR3 extends over 16 amino acids. V dropped 0 bases and J dropped 6 bases, with 16 bases sitting between them. Germline CDR1 LNHNV, CDR2 YYDKDF (reference sequence). The DNA for the CDR3 is TGTGCCACCAGCAGAGAGACGGGGACTCTTGTTGATACGCAGTATTTT. Its protein product is CATSRETGTLVDTQYF.

This clone appeared a few times. This chain links TRBV21-1 with TRBJ1-2; no DNA check was done on the table's D call, TRBD1. TRBV21-1 is termed a pseudogene. This CDR3 has 17 amino acids. CDR3 sequence: CASSPRLRPTANYGYTF. Here the CDR3 DNA reads TGTGCCAGCAGCCCCAGGCTCCGACCTACTGCGAACTATGGCTACACCTTC.

The genes are TRBV14 and TRBJ1-2; D is unclear. This CDR3 is 13 amino acids long. The germline V and J ends were trimmed by 1 base and 5 bases, with 8 bases remaining between them. Per the germline V gene, CDR1 is SGHDN and CDR2 is FVKESK. The CDR3 coding sequence is TGTGCCAGCAGCCAAGGGAGTGGATATGGCTACACCTTC. Translating gives CASSQGSGYGYTF.

This rearrangement joins TRBV5-1 to TRBJ2-5, with D unresolved. The V end was cut by 1 base, the J end by 5 bases, with 9 bases between. This CDR3 comprises 13 residues. Per germline, CDR1 SGHRS and CDR2 YFSETQ. CDR3 sequence: CASSLRAWETQYF. CDR3 sequence (DNA): TGCGCCAGCAGCTTGCGTGCGTGGGAGACCCAGTACTTC.

J is TRBJ2-1 and V is TRBV4-2; 9 bases are shared with TRBD2. This CDR3 region has 16 residues. The germline V gene has CDR1 LGHNA and CDR2 YNFKEQ. The ends lost 0 bases at V and 10 bases at J; junction bases unmatched: 10. Here the CDR3 DNA reads TGTGCCAGCAGCCAAGATGCGGGGGGGGCGCCCCGGGAGCAGTTCTTC. It specifies CASSQDAGGAPREQFF.

The CDR3 DNA reads TGCGCCAGCAGCTTGAGACAGGGGGATGGCTACACCTTC. This translates into CASSLRQGDGYTF. V is TRBV5-1 and J is TRBJ1-2; 9 positions agree with TRBD1. The CDR3 is 13 residues long. The V and J ends lost 1 base and 6 bases, in that order; junction bases with no gene match: 1. Germline V CDR1 and CDR2: SGHRS, YFSETQ.

The rearrangement links TRBV28 to TRBJ2-3; 13 bases map to TRBD2. This CDR3 region has 19 residues. The V gene end was trimmed by 5 bases and the J gene end by 3 bases; junction bases not matched to a gene: 14. Germline-derived CDR1 and CDR2 are MDHEN and SYDVKM. The CDR3 here is CASSRLKTSGRALTDTQYF. Written as DNA, the CDR3 is TGTGCCAGCAGTCGACTGAAAACTAGCGGGAGGGCCCTGACAGATACGCAGTATTTT.